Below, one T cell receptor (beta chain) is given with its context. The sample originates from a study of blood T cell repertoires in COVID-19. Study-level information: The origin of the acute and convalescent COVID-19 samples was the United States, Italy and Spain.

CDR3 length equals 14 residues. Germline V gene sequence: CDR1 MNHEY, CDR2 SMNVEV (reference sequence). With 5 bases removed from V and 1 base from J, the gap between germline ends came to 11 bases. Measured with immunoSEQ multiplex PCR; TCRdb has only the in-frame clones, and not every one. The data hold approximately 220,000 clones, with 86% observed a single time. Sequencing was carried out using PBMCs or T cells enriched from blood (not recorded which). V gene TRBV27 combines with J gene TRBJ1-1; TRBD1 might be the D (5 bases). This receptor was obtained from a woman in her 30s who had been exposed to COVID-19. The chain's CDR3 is CASSVFRANTEAFF. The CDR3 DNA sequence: TGTGCCAGCAGTGTATTCAGGGCGAACACTGAAGCTTTCTTT.